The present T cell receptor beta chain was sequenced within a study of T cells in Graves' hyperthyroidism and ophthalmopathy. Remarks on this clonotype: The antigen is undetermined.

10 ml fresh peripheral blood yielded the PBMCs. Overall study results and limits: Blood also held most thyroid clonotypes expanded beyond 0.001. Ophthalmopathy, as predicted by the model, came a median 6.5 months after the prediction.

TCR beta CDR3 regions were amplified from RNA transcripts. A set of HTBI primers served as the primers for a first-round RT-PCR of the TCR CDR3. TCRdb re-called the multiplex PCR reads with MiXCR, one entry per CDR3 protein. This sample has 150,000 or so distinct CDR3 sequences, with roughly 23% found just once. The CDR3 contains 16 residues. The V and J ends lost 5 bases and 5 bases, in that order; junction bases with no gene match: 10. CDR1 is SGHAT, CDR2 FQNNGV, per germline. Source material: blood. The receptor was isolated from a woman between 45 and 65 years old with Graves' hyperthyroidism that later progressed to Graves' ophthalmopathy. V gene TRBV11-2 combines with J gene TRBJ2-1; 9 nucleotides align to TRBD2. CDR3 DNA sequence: TGTGCCAGCAGCACGAGACTGGCTAGCGGGAACAATGAGCAGTTCTTC. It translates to CASSTRLASGNNEQFF.